This T cell receptor (beta chain) was identified during a study of naive and memory T cell subsets. Treatment given: skin biopsy from PPD injection site in Mantoux-positive individual. The library had UMIs added by 3' ligation of an oligonucleotide to TCR cDNA. This clonotype appeared many times. Its specificity is unknown. Ligated cDNA underwent four rounds of PCR with nested alpha and beta constant region primers and SP2. TCRdb passed the UMI-ligation and nested PCR reads through MiXCR, listing each CDR3 protein once. There are some 21,000 distinct CDR3 sequences in the sample; around 6% occur only once, and under 7.5% lies in the top ten. Germline loops: CDR1 LGHNT, CDR2 FRNRAP. This CDR3 region has 12 residues. V dropped 6 bases and J dropped 2 bases, with 4 bases sitting between them. Study-wide points: TCR transcript changes with activation or differentiation may affect this RNA method.

The receptor comes from an adult in good health. Sequencing used skin, obtained from a tuberculin skin test site. The chain recombines TRBV12-5 with TRBJ2-2; D unclear. In DNA form, the CDR3 reads TGTGCTAGTGGAAATAACACCGGGGAGCTGTTTTTT. This gives the protein CASGNNTGELFF.